One and the same sample provided the 23 T cell receptor beta chains below, sequenced in a study of CD8+CD57+ T cells in acquired aplastic anemia. The template used for profiling TCR beta VDJ and CDR3 was genomic DNA. Each CDR3 protein is one row after TCRdb ran MiXCR on the reads. The data hold more than 150,000 distinct CDR3 sequences, with about 47% observed a single time. What was sequenced was sorted CD4+, CD8+, or CD8+CD57+ T cells (not recorded which) from PBMCs. The origin of the receptors is a human donor in good health.

This rearrangement joins TRBV7-3 to TRBJ2-1; 7 bases match TRBD1. The V segment lost 3 bases and the J segment 5 bases; nucleotides outside the gene matches: 4. The germline gives CDR1 SGHTA, CDR2 FQGTGA. CDR3 length: 14 amino acids. CDR3 protein: CASSLRQGDNEQFF. Written as DNA, the CDR3 is TGTGCCAGCAGCTTGAGGCAGGGGGACAATGAGCAGTTCTTC.

Only one count was recorded for this clonotype. The chain links TRBV10-1 to TRBJ2-3, with 12 bases matching TRBD2. Trimming cost V 3 bases and J 7 bases; bases outside gene matches: 2. Germline assignment: CDR1 WNHNN and CDR2 SYGVQD (reference sequence). The CDR3 runs 14 residues. The CDR3 nucleotides read TGCGCCAGCAGTGAAGGACTAGCGGGATATACGCAGTATTTT. It translates to CASSEGLAGYTQYF.

This clonotype was observed at least ten times. The V gene is TRBV6-1, the J gene TRBJ2-3; no clear D gene. V was shortened by 6 bases and J by 1 base, with 17 bases between the two germline ends. CDR1 MNHNS and CDR2 SASEGT come from the germline V gene. This CDR3 is built from 16 residues. The CDR3 spells CASRNQLVVGTDTQYF. Here the CDR3 DNA reads TGTGCCAGCAGAAACCAGCTAGTTGTGGGCACAGATACGCAGTATTTT.

J is TRBJ1-2 and V is TRBV12-3 or TRBV12-4, with unresolved D. The CDR3 loop spans 15 amino acids. V was cut by 3 bases and J by 3 bases, with 14 bases left in between. Written as DNA, the CDR3 is TGTGCCAGCAGTTTTATTGGCGGGCGTGACTATGGCTACACCTTC. Translation: CASSFIGGRDYGYTF.

This clonotype was seen more than once but under ten times. The chain is built from TRBV6-1 and TRBJ1-3; 8 bases are a match to TRBD1. The V and J ends lost 6 bases and 2 bases, in that order; junction bases with no gene match: 6. The CDR3 has 15 amino acids. Germline values: CDR1 MNHNS, CDR2 SASEGT. CDR3 region: CASSFRGLTGNTIYF. The CDR3 DNA follows: TGTGCCAGCAGCTTCAGGGGGCTAACTGGAAACACCATATATTTT.

This clonotype was recorded many times. V usage is TRBV20-1 and J usage is TRBJ2-1; 10 bases line up with TRBD2. CDR1 and CDR2 from the germline V gene are DFQATT and SNEGSKA (reference sequence). The CDR3 extends over 14 amino acids. Trimming cost V 2 bases and J 4 bases; bases outside gene matches: 2. The CDR3 DNA follows: TGCAGTGCTAGAAGACTAGCGGGTTACAATGAGCAGTTCTTC. Protein product: CSARRLAGYNEQFF.

The chain links TRBV11-2 to TRBJ2-1; 8 bases line up with TRBD2. The CDR3 has 15 amino acids. Germline values: CDR1 SGHAT, CDR2 FQNNGV. With V trimmed by 1 base and J by 5 bases, 4 bases remained unmatched. For the CDR3, the DNA is TGTGCCAGCAGCTTAGGGAGCGGGGGAAACAATGAGCAGTTCTTC. It is translated as CASSLGSGGNNEQFF.

This clonotype was counted a few times. This chain links TRBV4-3 with TRBJ2-1, with TRBD2 matching 11 bases. Per germline, CDR1 LGHNA and CDR2 YSLEER. The CDR3 has 19 residues. V trimming: 0 bases; J trimming: 1 base; junction bases outside the gene matches: 8. In nucleotides, the CDR3 is TGCGCCAGCAGCCAAGATAAAACTAGCGGGAGCGCTTCCTACAATGAGCAGTTCTTC. Amino acids: CASSQDKTSGSASYNEQFF.

This chain joins TRBV19 and TRBJ1-6, with D tentatively TRBD1 (6 bases). The V gene lost 8 bases and the J gene lost 6 bases, with 14 bases spanning the gap. The CDR3 totals 14 residues. Looked up from germline, CDR1 is LNHDA and CDR2 is SQIVND (reference sequence). The CDR3 coding sequence is TGTGCCAGTGCCAGCGGGGGCTTTAATTCACCCCTCCACTTT. Translating it yields CASASGGFNSPLHF.

The chain recombines TRBV10-3 with TRBJ2-1; the match to TRBD2 covers 12 bases. In germline, CDR1 is ENHRY, CDR2 SYGVKD. The CDR3 is 15 amino acids. Trimming cost V 7 bases and J 4 bases; bases outside gene matches: 5. CDR3 amino acids: CAIKGTSGPYNEQFF. The CDR3 coding sequence is TGTGCCATCAAGGGGACTAGCGGGCCTTACAATGAGCAGTTCTTC.

This clonotype has a count of ten or more. The V call is TRBV20-1, the J call TRBJ2-1, with 9 bases lining up with TRBD2. This CDR3 comprises 13 residues. The germline V gene has CDR1 DFQATT and CDR2 SNEGSKA (reference sequence). Trimming took 3 bases from V and 6 from J; bases not matched to a gene: 3. The CDR3 is CSASGGGANEQFF. CDR3 sequence (DNA): TGCAGTGCTAGCGGCGGGGGGGCCAATGAGCAGTTCTTC.

The chain uses TRBV24-1 and TRBJ2-5, with 7 bases lining up with TRBD1. Per germline, CDR1 KGHDR and CDR2 SFDVKD. This CDR3 spans 15 amino acids. V dropped 2 bases and J dropped 1; count of bases not matched to a gene: 3. CDR3: CATSDSHRGQETQYF. The CDR3 DNA reads TGTGCCACCAGTGATTCCCACAGGGGCCAAGAGACCCAGTACTTC.

This chain uses TRBV19 with TRBJ2-7; D not certain. Germline values: CDR1 LNHDA, CDR2 SQIVND (reference sequence). This CDR3 has 13 amino acids. The V and J ends lost 1 base and 2 bases respectively, with 6 bases between them. The chain's CDR3 is CASSIAEAYEQYF. In DNA, the CDR3 is TGTGCCAGTAGTATAGCAGAAGCCTACGAGCAGTACTTC.

This clonotype was seen only once. The DNA of the CDR3 is TGTGCCAGTAGTATGAGGCTCGATTCACCCCTCCACTTT. Protein sequence: CASSMRLDSPLHF. The chain is built from TRBV19 and TRBJ1-6; D gene unclear. From germline, CDR1 is LNHDA and CDR2 SQIVND (reference sequence). V lost 3 bases, J lost 8 bases, and 8 bases lay in between. This CDR3 contains 13 residues.

V usage is TRBV5-4 and J usage is TRBJ1-4, with D unresolved. The CDR3 has 12 amino acids. V was clipped by 4 bases and J by 3 bases, with 4 bases between them. CDR1 is SGHNT, CDR2 YYREEE, per germline (reference sequence). CDR3 DNA sequence: TGTGCCAGCAGCCTGTCTAATGAAAAACTGTTTTTT. Encoded protein: CASSLSNEKLFF.

A word on this clonotype: Germline and junction disagree at one end, which may indicate a read error. The genes are TRBV10-3 and TRBJ2-7; D perhaps matches TRBD2 (6 bases). Looked up from germline, CDR1 is ENHRY and CDR2 is SYGVKD. The CDR3 runs to 12 residues. CDR3 in DNA: TGTGCTATCAGTGACCGCGCGGGGGAGCAGTACTTC. This encodes CAISDRAGEQYF.

This clonotype was picked up many times. V and J are TRBV12-3 or TRBV12-4 and TRBJ2-2; D is undetermined. The CDR3 has 15 amino acids. Trimming pared 2 bases from V and 5 bases from J, leaving 12 bases between. CDR3 nucleotide sequence: TGTGCCAGCAGTTTACGCTCCCTGAGGACCGGGGAGCTGTTTTTT. This codes for CASSLRSLRTGELFF.

This clonotype came up many times. V is TRBV7-9 and J is TRBJ2-1; no definite D call. The germline gives CDR1 SEHNR, CDR2 FQNEAQ (reference sequence). This CDR3 spans 14 amino acids. The V and J ends lost 3 bases and 0 bases respectively, with 6 bases between them. This CDR3 is CASSFHGSYNEQFF. The CDR3 DNA sequence: TGTGCCAGCAGCTTTCACGGCTCCTACAATGAGCAGTTCTTC.

This clonotype was recorded at least ten times. The V and J genes are TRBV15 and TRBJ1-4; TRBD1 agrees at 8 bases. The length of the CDR3 is 16 residues. Germline lookup yields CDR1 LNHNV and CDR2 YYDKDF (reference sequence). J lost 6 bases, V lost 2 bases, and 8 bases had no gene match. The CDR3 loop is CATSRFEGQEDEKLFF. The DNA of the CDR3 is TGTGCCACCAGCAGATTCGAGGGACAGGAGGATGAAAAACTGTTTTTT.

This clonotype was counted at least ten times. In nucleotides, the CDR3 is TGTGCCAGCAGTGGAAAGTCGGGGGGCCGGGACCAGCCCCAGCATTTT. Protein sequence: CASSGKSGGRDQPQHF. The rearrangement joins TRBV2 to TRBJ1-5, with a possible D match to TRBD1 (6 bases). The CDR3 is 16 residues long. The V and J ends lost 4 bases and 7 bases respectively, with 20 bases between them. Germline V gene data show CDR1 as SNHLY and CDR2 as FYNNEI.

J is TRBJ1-4 and V is TRBV5-1; D not certain. Between the trimmed V and J ends, which lost 1 base and 4 bases, there was a span of 23 bases. The CDR3 covers 19 residues. The germline gives CDR1 SGHRS, CDR2 YFSETQ. The CDR3 bases are TGCGCCAGCAGCTTGTACGGAGGGCCCTCACGGGGTCGTAATGAAAAACTGTTTTTT. Protein: CASSLYGGPSRGRNEKLFF.

This clonotype was found many times. The chain combines TRBV19 with TRBJ1-5, with D possibly matching TRBD1 (6 bases). The CDR3 spans 16 residues. V was pared by 2 bases and J by 2 bases, with 13 bases between. Germline V CDR1 and CDR2: LNHDA, SQIVND (reference sequence). Here the CDR3 reads CASSITSRGGNQPQHF. CDR3 coding DNA: TGTGCCAGTAGTATAACTAGCAGGGGTGGCAATCAGCCCCAGCATTTT. The entire variable domain, with the rest obtained from reference TRBV19 and TRBJ1-5, is as follows: DGGITQSPKYLFRKEGQNVTLSCEQNLNHDAMYWYRQDPGQGLRLIYYSQIVNDFQKGDIAEGYSVSREKKESFPLTVTSAQKNPTAFYLCASSITSRGGNQPQHFGDGTRLSIL.

This clonotype was found many times. The V call is TRBV10-3, the J call TRBJ1-2, with D possibly being TRBD1 (6 bases). This CDR3 contains 15 residues. Per germline, CDR1 ENHRY and CDR2 SYGVKD. V shed 0 bases and J shed 6 bases, with 14 bases lying between them. In nucleotides, the CDR3 is TGTGCCATCAGTGAGTCATCAGGGGCCGGCAATGGCTACACCTTC. Amino acids: CAISESSGAGNGYTF.